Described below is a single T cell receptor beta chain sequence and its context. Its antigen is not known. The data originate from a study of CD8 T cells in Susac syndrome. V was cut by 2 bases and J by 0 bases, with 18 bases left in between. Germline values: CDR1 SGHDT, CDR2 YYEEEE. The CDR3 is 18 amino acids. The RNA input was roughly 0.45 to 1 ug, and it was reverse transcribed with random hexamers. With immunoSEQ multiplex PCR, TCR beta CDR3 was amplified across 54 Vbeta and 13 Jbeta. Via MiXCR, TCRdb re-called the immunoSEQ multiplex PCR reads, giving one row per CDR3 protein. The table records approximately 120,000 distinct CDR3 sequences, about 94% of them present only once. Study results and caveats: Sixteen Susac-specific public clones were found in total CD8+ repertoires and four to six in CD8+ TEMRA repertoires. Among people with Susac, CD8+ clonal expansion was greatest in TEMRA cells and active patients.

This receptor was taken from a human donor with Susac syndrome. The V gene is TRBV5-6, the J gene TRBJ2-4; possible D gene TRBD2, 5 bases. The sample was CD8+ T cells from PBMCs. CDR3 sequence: CASSFFAVRDRAKNIQYF. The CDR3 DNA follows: TGTGCCAGCAGCTTCTTTGCAGTCCGGGATCGAGCCAAAAACATTCAGTACTTC. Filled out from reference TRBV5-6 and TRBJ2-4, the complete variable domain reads DAGVTQSPTHLIKTRGQQVTLRCSPKSGHDTVSWYQQALGQGPQFIFQYYEEEERQRGNFPDRFSGHQFPNYSSELNVNALLLGDSALYLCASSFFAVRDRAKNIQYFGAGTRLSVL.